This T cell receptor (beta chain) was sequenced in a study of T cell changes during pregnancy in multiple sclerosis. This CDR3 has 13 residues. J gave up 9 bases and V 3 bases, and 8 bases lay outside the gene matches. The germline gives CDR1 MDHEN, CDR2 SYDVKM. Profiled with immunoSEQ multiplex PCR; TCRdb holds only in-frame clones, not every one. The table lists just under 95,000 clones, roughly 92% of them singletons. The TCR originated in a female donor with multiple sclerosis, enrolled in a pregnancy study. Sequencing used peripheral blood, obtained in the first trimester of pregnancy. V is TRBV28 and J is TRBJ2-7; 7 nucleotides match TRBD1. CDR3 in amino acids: CASSFSDRALQYF. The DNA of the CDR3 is TGTGCCAGCAGTTTCTCCGACAGGGCCCTGCAGTACTTC. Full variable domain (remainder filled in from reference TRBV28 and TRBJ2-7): DVKVTQSSRYLVKRTGEKVFLECVQDMDHENMFWYRQDPGLGLRLIYFSYDVKMKEKGDIPEGYSVSREKKERFSLILESASTNQTSMYLCASSFSDRALQYFGPGTRLTVT.